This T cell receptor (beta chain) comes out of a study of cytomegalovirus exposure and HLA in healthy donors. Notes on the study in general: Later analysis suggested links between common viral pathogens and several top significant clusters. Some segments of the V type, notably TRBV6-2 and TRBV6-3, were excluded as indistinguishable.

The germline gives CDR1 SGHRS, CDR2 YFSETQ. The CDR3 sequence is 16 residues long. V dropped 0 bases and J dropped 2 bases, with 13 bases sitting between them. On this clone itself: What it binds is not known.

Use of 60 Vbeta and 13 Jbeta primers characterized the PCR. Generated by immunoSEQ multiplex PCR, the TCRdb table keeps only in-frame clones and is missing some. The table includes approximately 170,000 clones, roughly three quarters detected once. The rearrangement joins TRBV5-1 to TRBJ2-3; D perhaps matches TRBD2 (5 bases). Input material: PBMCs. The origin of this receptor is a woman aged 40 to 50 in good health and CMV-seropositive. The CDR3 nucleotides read TGCGCCAGCAGCTTGGCGGCTAGCCTCTTCACAGATACGCAGTATTTT. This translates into CASSLAASLFTDTQYF.